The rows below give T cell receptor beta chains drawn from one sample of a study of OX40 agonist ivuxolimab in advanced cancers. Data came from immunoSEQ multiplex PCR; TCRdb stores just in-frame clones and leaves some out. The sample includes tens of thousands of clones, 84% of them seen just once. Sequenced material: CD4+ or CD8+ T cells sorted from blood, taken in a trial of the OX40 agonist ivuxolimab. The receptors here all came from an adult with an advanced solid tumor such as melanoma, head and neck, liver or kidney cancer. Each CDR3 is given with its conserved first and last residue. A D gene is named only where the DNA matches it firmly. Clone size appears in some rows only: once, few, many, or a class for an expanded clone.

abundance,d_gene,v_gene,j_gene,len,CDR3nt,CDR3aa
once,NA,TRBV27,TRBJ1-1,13,TGTGCCAGCAGTTTATCCACAGTGGCTGAAGCTTTCTTT,CASSLSTVAEAFF
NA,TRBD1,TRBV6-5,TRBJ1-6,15,TGTGCCAGCAGTTACAAGGTACAGGGGTATTCACCCCTCCACTTT,CASSYKVQGYSPLHF
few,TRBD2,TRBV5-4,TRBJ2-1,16,TGTGCCAGCATGACTAGCGGGAGTGTCTATACGAATGAGCAGTTCTTC,CASMTSGSVYTNEQFF
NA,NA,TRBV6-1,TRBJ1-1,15,TGTGCCAGCAGTGAAGGACGCCGGTGGGTGACTGAAGCTTTCTTT,CASSEGRRWVTEAFF
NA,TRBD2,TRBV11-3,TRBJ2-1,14,TGTGCCAGCAGTCAGAGCGGGGCCTGGAATGAGCAGTTCTTC,CASSQSGAWNEQFF
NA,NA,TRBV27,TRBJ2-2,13,TGTGCCAGCAGTTTATGGGGATCCGGGGAGCTGTTTTTT,CASSLWGSGELFF
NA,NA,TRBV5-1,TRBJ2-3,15,TGCGCCAGCAGCCTATGGGGTCAGACCACAGATACGCAGTATTTT,CASSLWGQTTDTQYF
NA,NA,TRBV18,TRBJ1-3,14,TGTGCCAGCTCACCACCCGCACCTCGACGATGGATATATTTT,CASSPPAPRRWIYF
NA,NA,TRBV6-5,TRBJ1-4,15,TGTGCCAGCAGATCCCAGGGCATCACTAATGAAAAACTGTTTTTT,CASRSQGITNEKLFF
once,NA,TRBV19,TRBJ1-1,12,TGTGCCAGCAGGGAGGAGAACACTGAAGCTTTCTTT,CASREENTEAFF
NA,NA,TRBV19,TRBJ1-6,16,TGTGCCAGTAGCCTAGGCTATGGAGGGGAAGATTCACCCCTCCACTTT,CASSLGYGGEDSPLHF
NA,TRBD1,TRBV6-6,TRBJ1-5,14,TGTGCCAGCACCTCATCGGGACAGGCCGGACCCCAGCATTTT,CASTSSGQAGPQHF
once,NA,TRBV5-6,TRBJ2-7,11,TGTGCCAGCAGCTTGGGTTACGAGCAGTACTTC,CASSLGYEQYF
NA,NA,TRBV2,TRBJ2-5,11,TGTGCCAGCAGTGGGAAAGAGACCCAGTACTTC,CASSGKETQYF
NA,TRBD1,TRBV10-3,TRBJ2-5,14,TGTGCCATCAGTGGGACAGGGCCACAAGAGACCCAGTACTTC,CAISGTGPQETQYF
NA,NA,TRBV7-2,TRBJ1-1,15,TGTGCCAGCAGCTCGTCGAGACAGCTGAACACTGAAGCTTTCTTT,CASSSSRQLNTEAFF
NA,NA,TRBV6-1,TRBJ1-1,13,TGTGCCAGCAGTGAAGCGGGGGATACTGAAGCTTTCTTT,CASSEAGDTEAFF
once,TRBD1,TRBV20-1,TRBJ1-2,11,TGCAGCCCCGGGACAGGGGAAGGCTACACCTTC,CSPGTGEGYTF
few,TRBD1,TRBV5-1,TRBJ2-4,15,TGCGCCAGCAGAGGACAGGGGGCCCAGGGGGACATTCAGTACTTC,CASRGQGAQGDIQYF
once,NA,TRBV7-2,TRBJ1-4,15,TGTGCCAGCAGCTTAATCGGCAACCCGGGTGAAAAACTGTTTTTT,CASSLIGNPGEKLFF
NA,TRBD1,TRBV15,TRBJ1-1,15,TGTGCCACCAGCAGAGATCGACAGGGGAACACTGAAGCTTTCTTT,CATSRDRQGNTEAFF
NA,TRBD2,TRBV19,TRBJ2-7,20,TGTGCCAGTAGTATAGTTTTTACGGGGGGCGGCAGCGGGAGCATCCACGAGCAGTACTTC,CASSIVFTGGGSGSIHEQYF
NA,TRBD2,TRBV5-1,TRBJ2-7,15,TGCGCCAGCAGCGTCCAGACCCGGGAGGGCGAGGAGCAGTACTTC,CASSVQTREGEEQYF
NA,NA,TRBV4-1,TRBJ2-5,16,TGCGCCAGCAGCCACAACCGGGACAAGATACAAGAGACCCAGTACTTC,CASSHNRDKIQETQYF
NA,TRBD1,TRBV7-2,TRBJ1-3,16,TGTGCCAGCAGCTTTAGGACAGGGGAAGCCGGAAACACCATATATTTT,CASSFRTGEAGNTIYF
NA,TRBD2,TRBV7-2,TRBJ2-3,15,TGTGCCAGCAGCTTAACGACTAGCGGGTGGGATACGCAGTATTTT,CASSLTTSGWDTQYF
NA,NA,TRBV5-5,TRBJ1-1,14,TGTGCCAGCAGGGCCACCCCGAAGCCCACTGAAGCTTTCTTT,CASRATPKPTEAFF
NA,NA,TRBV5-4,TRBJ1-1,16,TGTGCCAGCAGCCTACCGGGTGTGGGGATGAACACTGAAGCTTTCTTT,CASSLPGVGMNTEAFF
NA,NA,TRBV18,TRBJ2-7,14,TGTGCCAGCTCACCTGGTCAGGGTTCCTACGAGCAGTACTTC,CASSPGQGSYEQYF
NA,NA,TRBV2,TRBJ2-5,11,TGTGCCAGCGGGGAGGAAGAGACCCAGTACTTC,CASGEEETQYF
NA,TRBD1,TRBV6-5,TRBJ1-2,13,TGTGCCAGCACTTTAGGGACAGGGTATGGCTACACCTTC,CASTLGTGYGYTF
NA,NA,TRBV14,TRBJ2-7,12,TGTGCCAGCAGCCAATCCTCCTACGAGCAGTACTTC,CASSQSSYEQYF
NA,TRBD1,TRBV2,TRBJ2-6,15,TGTGCCAGCGGACAGGGGGCTAGTGGGGCCAACGTCCTGACTTTC,CASGQGASGANVLTF
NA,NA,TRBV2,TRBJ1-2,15,TGTGCCAGCAGAAATGGGAGACGGGCCTTCGATGGCTACACCTTC,CASRNGRRAFDGYTF
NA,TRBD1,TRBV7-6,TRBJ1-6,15,TGTGCCAGCAGCCCGACAGGGGGCGTTAATTCACCCCTCCACTTT,CASSPTGGVNSPLHF
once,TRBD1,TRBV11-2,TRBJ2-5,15,TGTGCCAGCAGCTTGGTATCAGGGGGCCAAGAGACCCAGTACTTC,CASSLVSGGQETQYF
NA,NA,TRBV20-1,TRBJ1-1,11,TGCAGTGCTAGGACAGTTACTGAAGCTTTCTTT,CSARTVTEAFF
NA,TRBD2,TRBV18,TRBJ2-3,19,TGTGCCAGCTCACCTACCCTAGCGGGGTCGTACGCGCCCACAGATACGCAGTATTTT,CASSPTLAGSYAPTDTQYF
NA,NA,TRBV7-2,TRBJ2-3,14,TGTGCCAGCACCCTGAGGCAGGGCACAGATACGCAGTATTTT,CASTLRQGTDTQYF
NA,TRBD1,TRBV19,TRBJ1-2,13,TGTGCCAGTAGACAACAGGGGGCGTATGGCTACACCTTC,CASRQQGAYGYTF
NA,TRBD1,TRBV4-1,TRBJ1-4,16,TGCGCCAGCAGCCAAGCGGGAAGGGGGCCGGGGGAAAAACTGTTTTTT,CASSQAGRGPGEKLFF
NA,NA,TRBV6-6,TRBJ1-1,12,TGTGCCAGCAGGCGGACGACCGCTGAAGCTTTCTTT,CASRRTTAEAFF
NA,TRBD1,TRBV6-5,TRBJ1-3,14,TGTGCCAGCAGCGGACAGGGGACTGGAAACACCATATATTTT,CASSGQGTGNTIYF
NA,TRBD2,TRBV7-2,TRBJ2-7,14,TGTGCCAGCAGCTTAAACTGGGAGGGCCGGTCTCAGTACTTC,CASSLNWEGRSQYF
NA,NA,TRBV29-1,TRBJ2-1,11,TGCAGCGTTGACCATTACAATGAGCAGTTCTTC,CSVDHYNEQFF
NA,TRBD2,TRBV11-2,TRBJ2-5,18,TGTGCCAGCAGCTTAGAATACTTGCTAGCGGCGAATCGAGGGACCCAGTACTTC,CASSLEYLLAANRGTQYF
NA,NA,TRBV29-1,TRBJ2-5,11,TGCAGCGTTGATGACAATAGGACCCAGTACTTC,CSVDDNRTQYF
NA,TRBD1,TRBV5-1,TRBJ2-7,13,TGCGCCAGCAGGAGGACAGGGGAACACGAGCAGTACTTC,CASRRTGEHEQYF
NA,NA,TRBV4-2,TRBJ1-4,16,TGTGCCAGCAGCCAAGATAAACCGACGACTAATGAAAAACTGTTTTTT,CASSQDKPTTNEKLFF
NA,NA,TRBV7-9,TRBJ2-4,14,TGTGCCAGCAGCTTAGCAGGGGATAAAAACATTCAGTACTTC,CASSLAGDKNIQYF
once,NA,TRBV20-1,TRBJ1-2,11,TGCAGTGTATTCGAGGGGTATGGCTACACCTTC,CSVFEGYGYTF
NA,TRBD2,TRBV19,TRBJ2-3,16,TGTGCCAGTAGTATAGGACTAGCGGGTAGCACAGATACGCAGTATTTT,CASSIGLAGSTDTQYF
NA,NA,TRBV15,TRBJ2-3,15,TGTGCCACCAGCAGAGTGGGCGGGTTCACAGATACGCAGTATTTT,CATSRVGGFTDTQYF
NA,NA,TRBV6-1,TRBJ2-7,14,TGTGCCAGCAGACGGGACCTCAGCTCCTACGAGCAGTACTTC,CASRRDLSSYEQYF
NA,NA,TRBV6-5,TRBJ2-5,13,TGTGCCAGCAGTTACTCGGGATGGGAGACCCAGTACTTC,CASSYSGWETQYF
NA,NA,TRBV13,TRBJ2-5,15,TGTGCCAGCAGCTCCCGGACCCGCCGCCAAGAGACCCAGTACTTC,CASSSRTRRQETQYF
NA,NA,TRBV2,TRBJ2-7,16,TGTGCCACTTCTCGGGACACCCAAACTAGCTTCGGCGAGCAGTACTTC,CATSRDTQTSFGEQYF